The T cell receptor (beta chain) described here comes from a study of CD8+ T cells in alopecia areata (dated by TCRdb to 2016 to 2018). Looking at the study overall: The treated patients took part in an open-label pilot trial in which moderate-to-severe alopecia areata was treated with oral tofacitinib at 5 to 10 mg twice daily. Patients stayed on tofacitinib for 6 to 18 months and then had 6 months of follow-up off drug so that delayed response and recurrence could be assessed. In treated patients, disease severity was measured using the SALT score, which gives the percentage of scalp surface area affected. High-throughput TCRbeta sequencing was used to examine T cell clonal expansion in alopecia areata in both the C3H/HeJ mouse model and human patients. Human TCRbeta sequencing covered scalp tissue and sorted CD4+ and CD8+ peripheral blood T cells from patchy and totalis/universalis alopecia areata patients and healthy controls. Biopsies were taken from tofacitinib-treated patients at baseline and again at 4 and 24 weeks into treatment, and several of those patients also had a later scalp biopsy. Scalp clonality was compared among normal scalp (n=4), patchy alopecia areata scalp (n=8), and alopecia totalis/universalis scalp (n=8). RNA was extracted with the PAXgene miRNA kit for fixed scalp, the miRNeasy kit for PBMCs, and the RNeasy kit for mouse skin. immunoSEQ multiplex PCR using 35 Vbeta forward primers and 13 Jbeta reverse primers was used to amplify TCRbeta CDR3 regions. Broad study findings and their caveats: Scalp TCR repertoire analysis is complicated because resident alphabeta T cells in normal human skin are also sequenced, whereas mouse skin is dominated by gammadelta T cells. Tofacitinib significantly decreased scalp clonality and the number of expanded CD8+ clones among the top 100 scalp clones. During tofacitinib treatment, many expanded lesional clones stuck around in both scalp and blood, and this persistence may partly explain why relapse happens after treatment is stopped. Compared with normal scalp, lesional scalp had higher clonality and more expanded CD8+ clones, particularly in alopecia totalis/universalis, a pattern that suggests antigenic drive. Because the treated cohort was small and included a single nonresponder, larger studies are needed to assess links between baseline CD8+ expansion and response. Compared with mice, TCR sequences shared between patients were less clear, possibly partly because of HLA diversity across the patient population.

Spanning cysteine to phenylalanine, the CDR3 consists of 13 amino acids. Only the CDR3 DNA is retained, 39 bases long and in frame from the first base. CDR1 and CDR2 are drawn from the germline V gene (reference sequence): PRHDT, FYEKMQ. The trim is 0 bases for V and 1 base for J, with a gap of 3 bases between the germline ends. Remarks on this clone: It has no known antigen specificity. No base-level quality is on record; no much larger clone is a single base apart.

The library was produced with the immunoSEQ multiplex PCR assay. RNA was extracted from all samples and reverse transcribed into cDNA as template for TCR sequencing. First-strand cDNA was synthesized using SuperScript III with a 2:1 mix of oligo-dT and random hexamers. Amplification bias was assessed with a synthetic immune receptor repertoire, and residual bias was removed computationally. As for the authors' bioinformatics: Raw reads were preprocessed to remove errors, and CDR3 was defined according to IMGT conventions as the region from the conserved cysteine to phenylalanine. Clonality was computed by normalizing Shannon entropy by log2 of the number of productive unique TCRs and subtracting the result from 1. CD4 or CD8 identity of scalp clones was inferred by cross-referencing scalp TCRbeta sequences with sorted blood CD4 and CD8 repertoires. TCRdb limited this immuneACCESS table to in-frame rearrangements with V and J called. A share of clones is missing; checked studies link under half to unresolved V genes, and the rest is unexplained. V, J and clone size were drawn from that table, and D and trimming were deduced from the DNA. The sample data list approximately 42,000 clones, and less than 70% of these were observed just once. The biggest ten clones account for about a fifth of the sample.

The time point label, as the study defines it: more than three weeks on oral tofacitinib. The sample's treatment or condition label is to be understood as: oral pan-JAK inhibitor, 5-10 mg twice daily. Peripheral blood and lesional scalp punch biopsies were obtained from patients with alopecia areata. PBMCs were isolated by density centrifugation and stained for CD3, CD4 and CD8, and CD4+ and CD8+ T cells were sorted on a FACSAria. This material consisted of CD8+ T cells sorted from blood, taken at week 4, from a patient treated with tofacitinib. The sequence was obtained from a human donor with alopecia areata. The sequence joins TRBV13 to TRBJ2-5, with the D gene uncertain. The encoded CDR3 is CASSLGVQETQYF. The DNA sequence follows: TGTGCCAGCAGCTTAGGCGTCCAAGAGACCCAGTACTTC.